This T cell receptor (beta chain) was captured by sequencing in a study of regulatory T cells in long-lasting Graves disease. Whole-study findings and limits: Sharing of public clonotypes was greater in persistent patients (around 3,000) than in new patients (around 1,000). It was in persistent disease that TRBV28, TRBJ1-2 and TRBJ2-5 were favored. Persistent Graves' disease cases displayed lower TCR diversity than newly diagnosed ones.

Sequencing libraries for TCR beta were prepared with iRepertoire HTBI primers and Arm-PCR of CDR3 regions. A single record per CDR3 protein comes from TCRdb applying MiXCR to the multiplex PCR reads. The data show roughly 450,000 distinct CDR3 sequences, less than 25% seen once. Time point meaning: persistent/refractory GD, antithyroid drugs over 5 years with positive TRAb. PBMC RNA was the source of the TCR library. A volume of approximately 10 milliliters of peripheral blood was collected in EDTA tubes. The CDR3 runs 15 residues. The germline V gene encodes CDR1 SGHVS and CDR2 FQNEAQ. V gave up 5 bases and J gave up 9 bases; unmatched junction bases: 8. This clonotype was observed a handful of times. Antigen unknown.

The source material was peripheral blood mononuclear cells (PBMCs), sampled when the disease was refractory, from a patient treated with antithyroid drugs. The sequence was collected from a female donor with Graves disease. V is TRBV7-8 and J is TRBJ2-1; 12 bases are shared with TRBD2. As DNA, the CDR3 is TGTGCCAGCAGCCAAAGACTAGCGGGAGACCCTGAGCAGTTCTTC. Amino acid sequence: CASSQRLAGDPEQFF. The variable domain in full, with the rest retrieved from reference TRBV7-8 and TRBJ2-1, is GAGVSQSPRYKVAKRGQDVALRCDPISGHVSLFWYQQALGQGPEFLTYFQNEAQLDKSGLPSDRFFAERPEGSVSTLKIQRTQQEDSAVYLCASSQRLAGDPEQFFGPGTRLTVL.